A selection of T cell receptor beta chains follows, all from one sample in a study of chemoradiotherapy in HPV16-positive cancers. Sequenced by immunoSEQ multiplex PCR; TCRdb stores in-frame clones only, minus some. The sample records 5,700 or so clones, about 89% being singletons. The sample in question was blood, obtained from a patient who underwent chemoradiotherapy. Source of these receptors: a human donor with HPV-associated anogenital cancer. The CDR3 runs from the conserved cysteine through the conserved F or W. D genes are given only for firm matches. Not all rows give a size; the values are once, few, many and, for expanded clones, a class.

clone_size d_call j_call v_call cdr3_nt cdr3_aa
. TRBD2 TRBJ2-3 TRBV18 TGTGCCAGCCGCTATGGGACTAGCGGGAGAGATACGCAGTATTTT CASRYGTSGRDTQYF
. TRBD1 TRBJ2-7 TRBV27 TGTGCCAGCAGTACAGGGGGGTCGTCCTACGAGCAGTACTTC CASSTGGSSYEQYF
. . TRBJ2-3 TRBV11-2 TGTGCCAGCAGCTTTGGGGGGCGACCGGCAAATACGCAGTATTTT CASSFGGRPANTQYF
. . TRBJ1-4 TRBV19 TGTGCCAGTAGTTCTTACGGGACTATCAGGATCGGTGAAAAACTGTTTTTT CASSSYGTIRIGEKLFF
. . TRBJ2-3 TRBV7-6 TGTGCCAGCAGCCGGGACTCAGGCACAGATACGCAGTATTTT CASSRDSGTDTQYF
few . TRBJ2-1 TRBV10-3 TGTGCCATCAGTCTGGGCAATGAGCAGTTCTTC CAISLGNEQFF
. . TRBJ2-1 TRBV5-4 TGTGCCAGCAGCCAAGACATTAGCTCCTACAATGAGCAGTTCTTC CASSQDISSYNEQFF
. TRBD1 TRBJ2-1 TRBV5-1 TGCGCCAGCAGCAGCGGGACAGGGGGGTACAATGAGCAGTTCTTC CASSSGTGGYNEQFF
. TRBD1 TRBJ2-2 TRBV4-1 TGCGCCAGCAGCCACGCCGGGACAGGGTCCACTACCGAATCCGCCGGGGAGCTGTTTTTT CASSHAGTGSTTESAGELFF
. . TRBJ2-7 TRBV28 TGTGCCAGCAGTTCCCACCGGCGGGGGCCTCCCTACGAGCAGTACTTC CASSSHRRGPPYEQYF
. . TRBJ2-5 TRBV5-1 TGCGCCAGCAGCTTGTCCGAGACCCAGTACTTC CASSLSETQYF
. TRBD2 TRBJ2-3 TRBV7-2 TGTGCCAGCAGTTCTGGACTAGCGACAGATACGCAGTATTTT CASSSGLATDTQYF
. . TRBJ2-7 TRBV29-1 TGCAGCGTGGGGGGAAGTCCTCTACCCTCCGAGCAGTACTTC CSVGGSPLPSEQYF